Each of the 17 T cell receptor beta chains below was sequenced from the same sample in a study of blood T cells in healthy people across ages. A second roughly 7 to 11 cycle PCR used barcoded and J-beta primers. One entry per CDR3 protein, called by TCRdb with MiXCR from the 5' RACE reads. The repertoire holds hundreds of thousands of distinct CDR3 sequences, with around 28% as singletons. Sequencing input: blood. The receptors were sampled from a woman aged 80 or over in good health.

V is TRBV29-1 and J is TRBJ1-5; TRBD1 matches at 9 bases. CDR1 is SQVTM and CDR2 is ANQGSEA in the germline V gene. CDR3 size: 13 residues. Trimming removed 6 bases from V and 10 bases from J; junction bases left unmatched: 10. CDR3 loop: CSVSFGTGFPQHF. The CDR3 coding sequence is TGCAGCGTGTCTTTCGGGACAGGGTTTCCCCAGCATTTT.

Concerning this clonotype itself: The junction and the germline gene differ at one end; a read error may be behind it. The V gene is TRBV24-1, the J gene TRBJ2-3; 11 nucleotides line up with TRBD1. From germline, CDR1 is KGHDR and CDR2 SFDVKD. The CDR3 sequence is 15 residues long. For the CDR3, the DNA is TGTGCCACCAGTGGTGGGACAGGGGGATTGTATACGCGGTATTTT. Its protein product is CATSGGTGGLYTRYF.

Concerning this clonotype itself: At one boundary the junction diverges from the germline segment, which might be a read error. The J gene is TRBJ2-7, the V gene TRBV12-3 or TRBV12-4, with TRBD1 matching over 9 bases. The CDR3 contains 17 residues. The CDR3 bases are TGTGTCAGCAGTTTAATCCTGGGACAGGGCAGCTCCTACGAGCAGTACTTC. Its protein product is CVSSLILGQGSSYEQYF.

This clonotype has ten or more counts. This sequence joins TRBV7-6 and TRBJ2-5; possible D gene TRBD1, 6 bases. This CDR3 is 17 amino acids long. CDR1 SGHVS and CDR2 FNYEAQ come from the germline V gene. V gave up 1 base and J gave up 5 bases, with 20 bases separating them. The CDR3 DNA sequence: TGTGCCAGCAGCTTAGAGACCCGAAGACAGGCCCATGAGACCCAGTACTTC. Encoded protein: CASSLETRRQAHETQYF.

The chain uses TRBV3-1 and TRBJ1-1; D not certain. In germline, CDR1 is LGHDT, CDR2 YNNKEL (reference sequence). V lost 1 base, J lost 2 bases, and 11 bases lay in between. This CDR3 spans 15 amino acids. This CDR3 is CASSQGLSGNTEAFF. In nucleotides, the CDR3 is TGTGCCAGCAGCCAAGGCCTGTCGGGTAACACTGAAGCTTTCTTT. The variable domain in full, completed from reference TRBV3-1 and TRBJ1-1, reads DTAVSQTPKYLVTQMGNDKSIKCEQNLGHDTMYWYKQDSKKFLKIMFSYNNKELIINETVPNRFSPKSPDKAHLNLHINSLELGDSAVYFCASSQGLSGNTEAFFGQGTRLTVV.

This sequence joins TRBV19 and TRBJ2-7; TRBD2 agrees at 13 bases. Germline lookup yields CDR1 LNHDA and CDR2 SQIVND (reference sequence). The CDR3 runs to 17 residues. Trimming at V came to 5 bases and at J to 5 bases, leaving 12 bases not matched to a gene. In DNA form, the CDR3 reads TGTGCCAGTAGTTTAAGGGCCGGGACTAGCGGGGACCACGAGCAGTACTTC. Translating it yields CASSLRAGTSGDHEQYF.

This clonotype showed up many times. V usage is TRBV5-1 and J usage is TRBJ2-5; 7 positions match TRBD2. Germline CDR1 SGHRS, CDR2 YFSETQ. The CDR3 length is 14 residues. The ends lost 2 bases at V and 1 base at J; junction bases unmatched: 2. CDR3 protein: CASSFTSAQETQYF. CDR3 DNA sequence: TGCGCCAGCAGCTTTACTAGCGCCCAAGAGACCCAGTACTTC.

The sample holds many counts of this clonotype. The V and J genes are TRBV14 and TRBJ2-5; 13 nucleotides line up with TRBD2. Germline values: CDR1 SGHDN, CDR2 FVKESK. The CDR3 covers 16 residues. The V segment lost 3 bases and the J segment 7 bases; nucleotides outside the gene matches: 8. CDR3 amino acids: CASSQSRTSGGPTQYF. The CDR3 region has the DNA TGTGCCAGCAGCCAGTCTCGGACTAGCGGGGGCCCGACCCAGTACTTC.

This clonotype was seen repeatedly, ten times or more. The rearrangement uses TRBV12-3 or TRBV12-4 and TRBJ2-1, with 8 bases lining up with TRBD2. With 6 bases clipped from V and 10 bases from J, the junction kept 14 bases outside the gene matches. This CDR3 spans 15 amino acids. The CDR3 is CASSYGGTRDGEQFF. DNA for the CDR3: TGTGCCAGCAGCTATGGGGGGACTAGGGATGGGGAGCAGTTCTTC.

In this sample, this clonotype turned up many times. This chain links TRBV2 with TRBJ2-7, with 9 bases aligning to TRBD1. CDR1 SNHLY and CDR2 FYNNEI come from the germline V gene. V lost 6 bases to trimming and J lost 6 bases; unmatched junction nucleotides: 6. CDR3 length: 13 amino acids. CDR3 DNA sequence: TGTGCCAGCAGCTCCACAGGGGGCAGCGAGCAGTACTTC. Protein sequence: CASSSTGGSEQYF.

The V gene is TRBV6-2 or TRBV6-3, the J gene TRBJ2-3, with no clear D. CDR3 size: 16 residues. Germline V gives CDR1 MNHEY, CDR2 SVGEGT. V gave up 5 bases and J gave up 4 bases, with 19 bases separating them. The CDR3 here is CASSVGSRLVADTQYF. In DNA, the CDR3 is TGTGCCAGCAGTGTGGGGTCTAGACTTGTCGCAGATACGCAGTATTTT.

This clonotype was counted ten times or more. V and J are TRBV6-1 and TRBJ2-1, with 15 nucleotides matching TRBD2. The junction had 9 bases not matched to a gene; V was cut back by 2 bases and J by 4 bases. Germline lookup yields CDR1 MNHNS and CDR2 SASEGT. CDR3 size: 19 residues. The DNA for the CDR3 is TGTGCCAGCAGTGAAAGGTTCTCGGGACTAGCGGGGGGTTACAATGAGCAGTTCTTC. Translating it yields CASSERFSGLAGGYNEQFF.

Comments on this clonotype: A much more abundant neighbour one base away suggests this may be a read error. V gene TRBV4-3 combines with J gene TRBJ2-3, with a possible D match to TRBD2 (6 bases). From germline, CDR1 is LGHNA and CDR2 YSLEER. This CDR3 spans 16 amino acids. V shed 5 bases and J shed 1 base, with 16 bases lying between them. CDR3 bases: TGCGCCAGCAGCTCTCATCGCGGGGCCGGCACAGATACGCAGTATTTT. Residues: CASSSHRGAGTDTQYF.

This clonotype occurred many times. V and J are TRBV6-4 and TRBJ2-1; D is possibly TRBD2 (6 bases). Germline CDR1 MRHNA, CDR2 SNTAGT. V was cut by 6 bases and J by 10 bases, with 13 bases left in between. This CDR3 is 12 amino acids long. The CDR3 protein is CASSAPEGEQFF. The CDR3 DNA is TGTGCCAGCAGCGCCCCGGAGGGGGAGCAGTTCTTC.

This clonotype was observed many times. V gene TRBV6-6 combines with J gene TRBJ1-1; tentatively, D is TRBD1 (5 bases). The germline CDR1 and CDR2 sequences are MNHNY and SVGAGI (reference sequence). Trimming removed 5 bases at V and 5 bases at J, with 12 bases between. This CDR3 is 13 amino acids long. CDR3 sequence: CASSTREGTEAFF. The DNA of the CDR3 is TGTGCCAGCAGTACCAGGGAGGGAACTGAAGCTTTCTTT.

V usage is TRBV6-2 or TRBV6-3 and J usage is TRBJ2-2, with 10 nucleotides matching TRBD1. CDR1 MNHEY and CDR2 SVGEGT come from the germline V gene. CDR3 length equals 17 residues. V dropped 0 bases and J dropped 3; count of bases not matched to a gene: 4. This chain's CDR3 is CASSYSIGTGDTGELFF. For the CDR3, the DNA is TGTGCCAGCAGTTACTCGATCGGGACAGGGGACACCGGGGAGCTGTTTTTT.

This clonotype was detected many times. The chain carries TRBV4-3 and TRBJ2-3, with TRBD1 matching over 8 bases. With V trimmed by 5 bases and J by 2 bases, 6 bases remained unmatched. The CDR3 covers 15 residues. Looked up from germline, CDR1 is LGHNA and CDR2 is YSLEER. The CDR3 region is CASSLAGGFTDTQYF. Written as DNA, the CDR3 is TGCGCCAGCAGCTTGGCAGGGGGCTTCACAGATACGCAGTATTTT.